This is a list of T cell receptor beta chains from one sample in a study of a mutant IDH1 vaccine in newly diagnosed glioma. Profiling relied on immunoSEQ multiplex PCR, and the TCRdb table lists in-frame clones only, not all of them. The data show about 32,000 clones, roughly 77% seen once. No antigen has been assigned to these receptors. The sample in question was PBMCs, obtained from a glioma patient whose treatment included an IDH1 peptide vaccine. These receptors were obtained from a man between 25 and 39 years old with glioma. Both conserved end residues are part of each CDR3. Each record gives: V gene, D gene, clone size, J gene, CDR3 protein, CDR3 DNA. The D gene is left open where the match is weak. Clone sizes are given selectively: once, few, many, or a class where the clone is expanded.

v_call: TRBV27
d_call: .
clone_size: .
j_call: TRBJ1-1
cdr3_aa: CASSLRGGNTEAFF
cdr3_nt: TGTGCCAGCAGTTTACGGGGCGGTAACACTGAAGCTTTCTTT

v_call: TRBV5-1
d_call: .
clone_size: .
j_call: TRBJ2-1
cdr3_aa: CASSLVSGTNNEQFF
cdr3_nt: TGCGCCAGCAGCTTGGTTAGCGGCACGAACAATGAGCAGTTCTTC

v_call: TRBV5-4
d_call: TRBD1
clone_size: .
j_call: TRBJ2-4
cdr3_aa: CASGTDLKNIQYF
cdr3_nt: TGTGCCAGCGGGACAGACCTTAAAAACATTCAGTACTTC

v_call: TRBV25-1
d_call: .
clone_size: .
j_call: TRBJ2-5
cdr3_aa: CASRTRRSGRETQYF
cdr3_nt: TGTGCCAGTAGGACCCGGCGCAGTGGAAGAGAGACCCAGTACTTC

v_call: TRBV15
d_call: .
clone_size: few
j_call: TRBJ1-1
cdr3_aa: CATSREARNTEAFF
cdr3_nt: TGTGCCACCAGCAGGGAAGCAAGGAACACTGAAGCTTTCTTT

v_call: TRBV6-6
d_call: .
clone_size: .
j_call: TRBJ2-7
cdr3_aa: CASSWTVGEQYF
cdr3_nt: TGTGCCAGCAGCTGGACAGTGGGTGAGCAGTACTTC

v_call: TRBV5-1
d_call: TRBD1
clone_size: medium-sized
j_call: TRBJ2-6
cdr3_aa: CASSKGQEAGANVLTF
cdr3_nt: TGCGCCAGCAGCAAGGGACAGGAGGCGGGGGCCAACGTCCTGACTTTC

v_call: TRBV2
d_call: TRBD1
clone_size: .
j_call: TRBJ2-3
cdr3_aa: CARSEGGEVDTQYF
cdr3_nt: TGTGCCAGGTCAGAAGGGGGCGAGGTAGATACGCAGTATTTT

v_call: TRBV4-1
d_call: TRBD1
clone_size: .
j_call: TRBJ1-5
cdr3_aa: CASSPEGTGVNQPQHF
cdr3_nt: TGCGCCAGCAGCCCCGAGGGGACAGGGGTCAATCAGCCCCAGCATTTT

v_call: TRBV5-1
d_call: TRBD1
clone_size: .
j_call: TRBJ2-1
cdr3_aa: CASSLGQGAYNEQFF
cdr3_nt: TGCGCCAGCAGCTTGGGGCAGGGGGCCTACAATGAGCAGTTCTTC

v_call: TRBV29-1
d_call: .
clone_size: .
j_call: TRBJ2-7
cdr3_aa: CSVGTGYEQYF
cdr3_nt: TGCAGCGTGGGGACCGGCTACGAGCAGTACTTC

v_call: TRBV6-1
d_call: .
clone_size: .
j_call: TRBJ2-2
cdr3_aa: CASREMVNTGELFF
cdr3_nt: TGTGCCAGCAGAGAGATGGTGAACACCGGGGAGCTGTTTTTT

v_call: TRBV12-5
d_call: .
clone_size: .
j_call: TRBJ2-7
cdr3_aa: CASGLGHPYEQYF
cdr3_nt: TGTGCTAGTGGTTTGGGGCATCCCTACGAGCAGTACTTC

v_call: TRBV7-7
d_call: TRBD2
clone_size: .
j_call: TRBJ2-1
cdr3_aa: CASSPLSGRYNEQFF
cdr3_nt: TGTGCCAGCAGTCCTCTTAGCGGGAGGTACAATGAGCAGTTCTTC

v_call: TRBV29-1
d_call: .
clone_size: .
j_call: TRBJ2-5
cdr3_aa: CSAGDETQYF
cdr3_nt: TGCAGCGCCGGAGATGAGACCCAGTACTTC

v_call: TRBV5-1
d_call: .
clone_size: .
j_call: TRBJ1-1
cdr3_aa: CASSLTGTAPSDTEAFF
cdr3_nt: TGCGCCAGCAGCTTGACAGGCACAGCTCCCTCGGACACTGAAGCTTTCTTT

v_call: TRBV6-6
d_call: .
clone_size: .
j_call: TRBJ2-1
cdr3_aa: CASRGHLKGYNEQFF
cdr3_nt: TGTGCCAGCAGGGGACATCTAAAGGGATACAATGAGCAGTTCTTC

v_call: TRBV5-4
d_call: .
clone_size: .
j_call: TRBJ1-2
cdr3_aa: CTSSLVLASYGYTF
cdr3_nt: TGTACCAGCAGCTTGGTATTAGCTAGCTATGGCTACACCTTC

v_call: TRBV6-5
d_call: .
clone_size: .
j_call: TRBJ1-1
cdr3_aa: CASRFDANTEAFF
cdr3_nt: TGTGCCAGCAGGTTCGACGCGAACACTGAAGCTTTCTTT

v_call: TRBV7-9
d_call: .
clone_size: .
j_call: TRBJ1-4
cdr3_aa: CASSLAAAGANEKLFF
cdr3_nt: TGTGCCAGCAGCTTAGCGGCGGCTGGGGCTAATGAAAAACTGTTTTTT

v_call: TRBV19
d_call: .
clone_size: .
j_call: TRBJ2-7
cdr3_aa: CASRAGSASYEQYF
cdr3_nt: TGTGCCAGTAGGGCCGGGTCAGCTTCCTACGAGCAGTACTTC

v_call: TRBV27
d_call: .
clone_size: .
j_call: TRBJ1-2
cdr3_aa: CASSFLKTSDGYTF
cdr3_nt: TGTGCCAGCAGCTTCTTAAAGACTTCCGATGGCTACACCTTC

v_call: TRBV7-8
d_call: .
clone_size: .
j_call: TRBJ2-7
cdr3_aa: CASSFRQTYEQYF
cdr3_nt: TGTGCCAGCAGCTTTAGACAAACCTACGAGCAGTACTTC

v_call: TRBV7-6
d_call: .
clone_size: .
j_call: TRBJ1-2
cdr3_aa: CASSLGGGHYGYTF
cdr3_nt: TGTGCCAGCAGCTTAGGGGGGGGACATTATGGCTACACCTTC

v_call: TRBV5-1
d_call: .
clone_size: .
j_call: TRBJ2-5
cdr3_aa: CASSPRGGAETQYF
cdr3_nt: TGCGCCAGCAGCCCCAGGGGAGGGGCAGAGACCCAGTACTTC

v_call: TRBV7-2
d_call: .
clone_size: .
j_call: TRBJ2-3
cdr3_aa: CASSFQRTRGGDTQYF
cdr3_nt: TGTGCCAGCAGCTTCCAACGGACTAGAGGGGGAGATACGCAGTATTTT

v_call: TRBV10-3
d_call: .
clone_size: .
j_call: TRBJ2-2
cdr3_aa: CAISESGGNTGELFF
cdr3_nt: TGTGCCATCAGTGAAAGCGGCGGAAACACCGGGGAGCTGTTTTTT

v_call: TRBV6-1
d_call: .
clone_size: .
j_call: TRBJ2-5
cdr3_aa: CASSRGLPETQYF
cdr3_nt: TGTGCCAGCAGCAGGGGTTTACCAGAGACCCAGTACTTC

v_call: TRBV2
d_call: .
clone_size: .
j_call: TRBJ2-7
cdr3_aa: CASSGHEQYF
cdr3_nt: TGTGCCAGCAGTGGACACGAGCAGTACTTC

v_call: TRBV6-1
d_call: .
clone_size: .
j_call: TRBJ2-2
cdr3_aa: CASVTRRSTGELFF
cdr3_nt: TGTGCCAGCGTCACAAGGAGGAGCACCGGGGAGCTGTTTTTT

v_call: TRBV27
d_call: TRBD1
clone_size: once
j_call: TRBJ1-4
cdr3_aa: CASSSDQGGRFNEKLFF
cdr3_nt: TGTGCCAGCAGTTCAGATCAGGGGGGACGGTTTAATGAAAAACTGTTTTTT

v_call: TRBV15
d_call: .
clone_size: .
j_call: TRBJ1-4
cdr3_aa: CATRTRQFNEKLFF
cdr3_nt: TGTGCCACCAGGACGAGACAGTTTAATGAAAAACTGTTTTTT

v_call: TRBV4-2
d_call: TRBD2
clone_size: .
j_call: TRBJ2-1
cdr3_aa: CASSQPGTSGTEQFF
cdr3_nt: TGTGCCAGCAGCCAGCCCGGGACTAGCGGGACTGAGCAGTTCTTC

v_call: TRBV29-1
d_call: TRBD2
clone_size: .
j_call: TRBJ2-4
cdr3_aa: CSVLRRGKGDIQYF
cdr3_nt: TGCAGCGTCCTGCGGCGGGGGAAAGGAGACATTCAGTACTTC

v_call: TRBV30
d_call: .
clone_size: few
j_call: TRBJ1-1
cdr3_aa: CAWSEGARGNTEAFF
cdr3_nt: TGTGCCTGGAGTGAAGGGGCGCGTGGAAACACTGAAGCTTTCTTT

v_call: TRBV6-5
d_call: .
clone_size: once
j_call: TRBJ1-2
cdr3_aa: CASSPQGRVYGYTF
cdr3_nt: TGTGCCAGCAGTCCTCAGGGACGGGTCTATGGCTACACCTTC

v_call: TRBV10-1
d_call: TRBD2
clone_size: .
j_call: TRBJ2-1
cdr3_aa: CASSDGTSSLGEQFF
cdr3_nt: TGCGCCAGCAGTGACGGGACTAGTAGTTTGGGTGAGCAGTTCTTC

v_call: TRBV9
d_call: .
clone_size: .
j_call: TRBJ1-4
cdr3_aa: CASSGPPRGGEKLFF
cdr3_nt: TGTGCCAGCAGCGGCCCGCCAAGGGGAGGTGAAAAACTGTTTTTT

v_call: TRBV6-5
d_call: .
clone_size: few
j_call: TRBJ1-1
cdr3_aa: CASSYQGFTEAFF
cdr3_nt: TGTGCCAGCAGTTACCAGGGGTTCACTGAAGCTTTCTTT

v_call: TRBV2
d_call: .
clone_size: .
j_call: TRBJ1-1
cdr3_aa: CASSEADRAFF
cdr3_nt: TGTGCCAGCAGTGAAGCGGATCGGGCTTTCTTT

v_call: TRBV6-4
d_call: .
clone_size: once
j_call: TRBJ1-1
cdr3_aa: CASSDSNRGTEAFF
cdr3_nt: TGTGCCAGCAGTGACTCGAATCGGGGTACTGAAGCTTTCTTT

v_call: TRBV6-5
d_call: .
clone_size: .
j_call: TRBJ1-2
cdr3_aa: CASSLGRGEGGNTF
cdr3_nt: TGTGCCAGCAGTTTGGGGAGAGGGGAGGGTGGGAACACCTTC